This TCR beta chain appears in the sequencing data of a study of shared clonotypes between healthy human individuals. Whole-study context: Per donor, CD8 memory used one plate, CD8 naive used two, CD4 memory used three and CD4 naive used three. Study findings and constraints: Represented genetic and exposure-history diversity was restricted by having few donors.

This CDR3 contains 16 residues. Germline V CDR1 and CDR2: LNHDA, SQIVND (reference sequence). V was pared by 4 bases and J by 5 bases, with 12 bases of the junction left unmatched. Those who donated, Caucasian adults without exception, all lived in Nashville, Tennessee. Some clones are missing from TCRdb's copy, which holds only in-frame ones; the method was immunoSEQ multiplex PCR. Among roughly 2 million clones listed, nearly 97% were seen once. Regarding this clone: Its antigen is not identified.

The source of this sequence is a young man in good health. This chain links TRBV19 with TRBJ2-7, with 9 bases that match TRBD1. The sample comprised naive CD4+ T cells sorted from blood. Sample subset: CD45RA+ positively selected. CDR3 nucleotides: TGTGCCAGTAGTACTGGACAGGGGAATGTTAGGAACGAGCAGTACTTC. This codes for CASSTGQGNVRNEQYF.